Only a few counts were recorded for the clone carrying this T cell receptor (beta chain). This sequence may be a read error, since a much larger clone differs from it by one base. The sample comes from a study of metastatic and nonmetastatic thyroid tumors. Thyroid surgery had not been preceded by any treatment in any patient. TCRdb re-called clones from the PCR reads using MiXCR. The sample includes tens of thousands of clones, approximately 15% of them seen just once. Germline V gene sequence: CDR1 MGHDK, CDR2 SYGVNS. Trimming took off 9 bases at V and 9 bases at J, with 20 bases between the two ends. The CDR3 covers 13 residues.

V and J are TRBV25-1 and TRBJ1-2; D may be TRBD1 (6 bases). Sequenced sample: tumor tissue. The clonotype comes from a female donor with papillary thyroid cancer or a benign thyroid nodule (not recorded which). Some clones in this sample may be carry-over from other donors' samples. This CDR3 reads CASRLGQGNRYTF. CDR3 nucleotide sequence: TGTGCCAGTCGGCTTGGGCAGGGGAATCGCTACACCTTC.